These 25 T cell receptor beta chains were sequenced from one sample in a study of T cells in women clearing cervical HPV infection (dated by TCRdb to between 2017 and 2018). The library was made by the immunoSEQ multiplex PCR assay. TCRdb stores this immuneACCESS table with in-frame sequences only. Part of the clones is absent; in the studies checked, under half of the shortfall reflects unresolved V genes, and no reason is known for the rest. The sample table on file contains about 20,000 clones. The ten largest clonotypes hold about 3% of the sample. Sequenced material: blood buffy coat. The source is a woman aged 18 to 75 with a cervical HPV16 infection that either progressed to CIN3+ or cleared (not recorded which).

On this clone: From the germline J gene comes the end of the CDR3, since the read stops 3 residues before it. The rearrangement uses TRBV6-1 and TRBJ2-5, with D perhaps matching TRBD1 (7 bases). Germline V CDR1 and CDR2: MNHNS, SASEGT. The CDR3 has 14 amino acids. V was clipped by 4 bases and J by 5 bases, with 14 bases between them. Incomplete CDR3 DNA: TGTGCCAGCAGTGCAGGGGGGATTTCGGAGACC. This translates into CASSAGGISET. The full CDR3 is CASSAGGISETQYF.

Points on this clone: The CDR3 goes on 3 residues after the read ends, and that part is filled in from the germline J gene. This chain joins TRBV12-3 or TRBV12-4 and TRBJ1-1; tentatively, D is TRBD1 (6 bases). The CDR3 is made up of 17 amino acids. The ends were cut back, 8 bases at V and 2 bases at J, with 24 bases in the middle. CDR3 DNA (partial): TGTGCCAGCCTCCCCGGAACCGGACAGTACCCCAACACTGAA. Translated, it gives CASLPGTGQYPNTE. The whole CDR3 is CASLPGTGQYPNTEAFF.

Here the CDR3 reads CSARGDREGGYTF. The DNA read from the CDR3 is TGCAGTGCTAGGGGGGACAGGGAGGGTGGC. V usage is TRBV20-1 and J usage is TRBJ1-2, with TRBD1 matching over 9 bases. The CDR3 end lies 3 residues beyond the end of the read and is filled in from the germline J gene. Losses at the gene ends were 3 bases for V and 7 bases for J; bases not matched to a gene: 6. There are 13 residues in the CDR3. CDR1 and CDR2 (germline): DFQATT, SNEGSKA (reference sequence).

Notes on this clone: The CDR3 end is not reached by the read, which stops 3 residues before it; the germline J gene fills it in. The chain combines TRBV20-1 with TRBJ2-7; 8 bases align to TRBD1. Trimming took 6 bases from V and 2 from J; bases not matched to a gene: 9. This CDR3 has 14 amino acids. Looked up from germline, CDR1 is DFQATT and CDR2 is SNEGSKA (reference sequence). CDR3 amino acids: CSAEDRGRAYEQYF. The sequenced part of the CDR3 DNA is TGCAGTGCAGAAGACAGGGGTCGGGCCTACGAG.

Comment on this clone: The read terminates 3 residues before the CDR3 end, so the remaining end is supplied by the germline J gene. The J gene is TRBJ1-2, the V gene TRBV7-2; tentative D call: TRBD1 (5 bases). Trimming removed 4 bases at V and 4 bases at J, with 13 bases between. Germline-derived CDR1 and CDR2 are SGHTA and FQGNSA. CDR3 length equals 14 residues. The CDR3 DNA, read in part, is TGTGCCAGCAGCTACGAGGCAGGGATCTATGGC. This gives the protein CASSYEAGIYG. The full-length CDR3 reads as CASSYEAGIYGYTF.

As to this clone: The read ends 3 residues early relative to the CDR3; the germline J gene fills the gap. The chain employs TRBV6-1 and TRBJ1-2, with TRBD1 matching 7 bases. This CDR3 spans 15 amino acids. Trimming removed 2 bases from V and 0 bases from J; junction bases left unmatched: 3. Germline V gene data show CDR1 as MNHNS and CDR2 as SASEGT. This CDR3 is CASSEPTGPNYGYTF. The DNA read from the CDR3 is TGTGCCAGCAGTGAACCGACAGGGCCTAACTATGGC.

About this clone: The CDR3 extends 3 residues past the end of the read, so its final part is completed from the germline J gene. The genes are TRBV12-3 or TRBV12-4 and TRBJ2-7; TRBD1 matches 8 bases. The CDR3 spans 15 residues. Trimming removed 6 bases from V and 0 bases from J; junction bases left unmatched: 7. Partial CDR3 DNA: TGTGCCAGCAGCCTACAGGGGGTCCCCTCCTACGAG. It codes for CASSLQGVPSYE. The entire CDR3 protein reads CASSLQGVPSYEQYF.

To note about this clone: The CDR3 extends 3 residues past the end of the read, so its final part is completed from the germline J gene. The chain has TRBV20-1 and TRBJ1-3; the D is unclear. V lost 3 bases to trimming and J lost 8 bases, with 17 bases between them. CDR3 length: 14 residues. The V gene's germline CDR1 is DFQATT and CDR2 SNEGSKA (reference sequence). The covered CDR3 bases are TGCAGTGCTAGCTCATCGGGTTTCGAGGACACC. Translated, it gives CSASSSGFEDT. The complete CDR3 sequence is CSASSSGFEDTIYF.

A remark on this clone: The read comes to an end 3 residues before the CDR3 does, leaving the germline J gene to fill in the end. The gene calls are TRBV19 and TRBJ2-3; D is possibly TRBD2 (6 bases). The V gene lost 6 bases and the J gene lost 1 base, with 11 bases spanning the gap. Germline-derived CDR1 and CDR2 are LNHDA and SQIVND (reference sequence). The CDR3 extends over 14 amino acids. CDR3 loop: CASRSGWGTDTQYF. The CDR3 bases that were read are TGTGCCAGTAGAAGCGGGTGGGGCACAGATACG. The full variable domain, completed using reference TRBV19 and TRBJ2-3, is DGGITQSPKYLFRKEGQNVTLSCEQNLNHDAMYWYRQDPGQGLRLIYYSQIVNDFQKGDIAEGYSVSREKKESFPLTVTSAQKNPTAFYLCASRSGWGTDTQYFGPGTRLTVL.

Worth noting for this clone: The DNA ends 3 residues before the CDR3 does, and the rest of the CDR3 is filled in from the germline J gene. This chain joins TRBV7-6 and TRBJ1-3, with 7 bases fitting TRBD1. Germline CDR1 and CDR2: SGHVS and FNYEAQ. Trimming removed 1 base from V and 2 bases from J; junction bases left unmatched: 5. CDR3 length: 16 amino acids. The CDR3 here is CASSLGGTGAGNTIYF. CDR3 DNA (partial): TGTGCCAGCAGCTTAGGAGGTACAGGGGCTGGAAACACC.

Details on this clone: Sequencing ends 3 residues short of the CDR3 end; the germline J gene provides the rest. J is TRBJ2-5 and V is TRBV2, with D uncertain. This CDR3 region has 11 residues. Trimming took 6 bases from V and 4 from J, leaving 6 bases between them. Germline V gene lookup returns CDR1 SNHLY and CDR2 FYNNEI. CDR3 in amino acids: CASSGGETQYF. The DNA read from the CDR3 is TGTGCCAGCAGCGGCGGAGAGACC.

Worth noting for this clone: Read data end 3 residues before the CDR3 end; the end is taken from the germline J gene. This chain connects TRBV5-6 to TRBJ1-1; tentative D call: TRBD1 (5 bases). Trimming left V 3 bases short and J 4 bases short, with 16 bases between. The germline V gene encodes CDR1 SGHDT and CDR2 YYEEEE. The CDR3 has 15 residues. The covered CDR3 bases are TGTGCCAGCAGCTATAACGGCGGGGGGATCACTGAA. Translated, it gives CASSYNGGGITE. The full CDR3 protein is CASSYNGGGITEAFF.

This CDR3 is CARDTGAYGYTF. The part of the CDR3 DNA that was read is TGTGCCAGGGATACTGGGGCGTATGGC. This rearrangement joins TRBV2 to TRBJ1-2, with D possibly being TRBD1 (5 bases). The observed sequence ends 3 residues before the CDR3 terminus, with the missing tail filled in from the germline J gene. CDR3 size: 12 residues. Germline V gene sequence: CDR1 SNHLY, CDR2 FYNNEI. Trimming took off 9 bases at V and 5 bases at J, with 13 bases between the two ends.

Comment on this clone: The read halts 3 residues ahead of the CDR3 end, with the missing end drawn from the germline J gene. The chain carries TRBV20-1 and TRBJ1-5; no definite D call. From germline, CDR1 is DFQATT and CDR2 SNEGSKA (reference sequence). The CDR3 is 14 amino acids. V lost 0 bases and J 5 bases, leaving 11 bases between the germline ends. CDR3 sequence reads: CSARDQKTDQPQHF. The part of the CDR3 DNA that was read is TGCAGTGCTAGAGATCAGAAGACTGATCAGCCC.

For this clone: The read terminates 3 residues before the CDR3 end, so the remaining end is supplied by the germline J gene. The chain combines TRBV30 with TRBJ2-7, with 8 nucleotides matching TRBD2. This CDR3 contains 14 residues. Unmatched junction bases numbered 5, after V lost 2 bases and J lost 2 bases. Germline CDR1 is GTSNPN and CDR2 is SVGIG (reference sequence). CDR3 bases read: TGTGCCTGGAGTAACGGGGGGGGCACCTACGAG. Its protein is CAWSNGGGTYE. The whole CDR3 region reads CAWSNGGGTYEQYF.

The sequenced CDR3 bases are TGTGCCAGCAGTTCTGACAGGTTTTTCTATGGC. Residues: CASSSDRFFYG. The entire CDR3 sequence reads CASSSDRFFYGYTF. The V gene is TRBV12-3 or TRBV12-4, the J gene TRBJ1-2, with D tentatively TRBD1 (6 bases). The CDR3 goes on 3 residues after the read ends, and that part is filled in from the germline J gene. This CDR3 is 14 amino acids long. The ends were cut back, 4 bases at V and 4 bases at J, with 13 bases in the middle.

As regards this clone: The CDR3 extends 3 residues past the end of the read, so its final part is completed from the germline J gene. The chain carries TRBV2 and TRBJ1-4; maybe TRBD1 (5 bases). V lost 6 bases, J lost 4 bases, and 15 bases lay in between. CDR3 size: 15 residues. The V gene's germline CDR1 is SNHLY and CDR2 FYNNEI. The CDR3 bases that were read are TGTGCCAGCAGCGGGTGGGGGGAACTTAATGAAAAA. This encodes CASSGWGELNEK. The entire CDR3 is CASSGWGELNEKLFF.

As for this clone: The sequence runs out 3 residues before the end of the CDR3; the remainder is reconstructed from the germline J gene. The genes are TRBV18 and TRBJ2-2, with D perhaps being TRBD1 or TRBD2 (5 bases each). Looked up from germline, CDR1 is KGHSH and CDR2 is LQKENI. This CDR3 region has 16 residues. The V gene lost 2 bases and the J gene lost 4 bases, with 14 bases spanning the gap. Partial CDR3 DNA: TGTGCCAGCTCACCATCCCAGGGAGCGACCACCGGGGAG. Translation gives CASSPSQGATTGE. The CDR3, in full, reads CASSPSQGATTGELFF.

On this clone: Read sequence stops 3 residues before the CDR3 end, and the germline J gene provides the missing end. The rearrangement joins TRBV19 to TRBJ2-3; 11 bases match TRBD2. V was pared by 2 bases and J by 4 bases, with 5 bases of the junction left unmatched. CDR3 length equals 16 residues. Germline assignment: CDR1 LNHDA and CDR2 SQIVND (reference sequence). The CDR3 loop reads CASSILAGGLSDTQYF. CDR3 bases read: TGTGCCAGTAGTATACTAGCGGGGGGCCTTTCAGATACG.

On this clone: The DNA ends 3 residues before the CDR3 does, and the rest of the CDR3 is filled in from the germline J gene. The chain couples TRBV6-2 or TRBV6-3 to TRBJ2-2; 9 bases are shared with TRBD1. Trimming took 6 bases from V and 1 from J; bases not matched to a gene: 9. The germline V gene encodes CDR1 MNHEY and CDR2 SVGEGT. The CDR3 is made up of 17 amino acids. The CDR3 DNA, read in part, is TGTGCCAGCAGCCTAAGCCGACAGGGGGTGAACACCGGGGAG. Encoded protein: CASSLSRQGVNTGE. The CDR3 reads in full as CASSLSRQGVNTGELFF.

As regards this clone: The read is 3 residues too short to cover the CDR3 end, so that end is filled in from the germline J gene. V and J are TRBV20-1 and TRBJ2-1; the D gene is possibly TRBD1 (7 bases). The CDR3 is 17 amino acids. Germline V gene data show CDR1 as DFQATT and CDR2 as SNEGSKA (reference sequence). Between the trimmed V and J ends, which lost 0 bases and 8 bases, there was a span of 23 bases. CDR3 sequence reads: CSARDYREFSGQDEQFF. Partial CDR3 DNA: TGCAGTGCTAGAGATTACAGGGAATTTAGCGGACAGGATGAG.

Note on this clone: The read terminates 3 residues before the CDR3 end, so the remaining end is supplied by the germline J gene. The chain couples TRBV20-1 to TRBJ2-7; a weak D match, TRBD2 (5 bases). Germline V gives CDR1 DFQATT, CDR2 SNEGSKA (reference sequence). Trimming shortened V by 6 bases and J by 4 bases, and 13 bases separated the two germline ends. The CDR3 sequence is 12 residues long. Partial CDR3 DNA: TGCAGTGCGACCACTGGACTGTACGAG. Its translation: CSATTGLYE. The full CDR3 protein is CSATTGLYEQYF.

Turning to this clone: The read gets to within 3 residues of the CDR3 end, and the germline J gene fills in the rest. The chain employs TRBV28 and TRBJ1-2, with no clear D. Trimming left V 1 base short and J 2 bases short, with 2 bases between. This CDR3 is 12 amino acids long. The germline CDR1 and CDR2 sequences are MDHEN and SYDVKM. The CDR3 reads CASSLSNYGYTF. CDR3 bases read: TGTGCCAGCAGTTTATCAAACTATGGC.

CDR3 bases read: TGTGCCAGTAGTATTACAGGGAACTCTGGAAACACC. Protein sequence: CASSITGNSGNT. From start to end, the CDR3 is CASSITGNSGNTIYF. The chain joins TRBV19 to TRBJ1-3; D perhaps matches TRBD1 (6 bases). The read terminates 3 residues before the CDR3 end, so the remaining end is supplied by the germline J gene. The CDR3 runs to 15 residues. The germline gives CDR1 LNHDA, CDR2 SQIVND (reference sequence). Trimming cost V 3 bases and J 0 bases, with 9 bases left between them.

Comment on this clone: Read data end 3 residues before the CDR3 end; the end is taken from the germline J gene. The chain couples TRBV10-3 to TRBJ1-3, with D hard to call. The CDR3 consists of 14 residues. V gave up 3 bases and J gave up 0 bases, with 6 bases separating them. Per germline, CDR1 ENHRY and CDR2 SYGVKD. CDR3 protein: CAISEGLSGNTIYF. The CDR3 DNA, read in part, is TGTGCCATCAGTGAAGGCCTCTCTGGAAACACC.